This T cell receptor beta chain was retrieved from a study of CD8 T cells in Susac syndrome. Background on the study: Treatment at blood withdrawal was none, corticosteroids, or intravenous immunoglobulin alone in Susac syndrome patients.

With random hexamers, 0.5 to 1 ug RNA was reverse transcribed. TCRdb redid the calling of the immunoSEQ multiplex PCR reads with MiXCR, one entry per CDR3 protein. The top ten hold roughly 0.14% of the sample, which has 95,000 to 150,000 distinct CDR3 sequences, nearly 96% seen once. TEMRA cells were FACS-enriched, with CD8+ and CD4+ T cells isolated negatively. The sample comprised CD4+ T cells from PBMCs. The sequence derives from a human donor with Susac syndrome.

The DNA of the CDR3 is TGTGCCAGCAGTTTACCACTGACAGGGCAGAGGGAAAAACTGTTTTTT. Translating it yields CASSLPLTGQREKLFF. The chain joins TRBV28 to TRBJ1-4, with 7 bases fitting TRBD1. The CDR3 contains 16 residues. Germline loops: CDR1 MDHEN, CDR2 SYDVKM. Trimming took 2 bases from V and 8 from J; bases not matched to a gene: 11.